These 17 T cell receptor beta chains were sequenced from one sample in a study of Graves' ophthalmopathy and Graves' hyperthyroidism. Amplification of TCR beta CDR3 regions used RNA transcripts. An initial RT-PCR round employing HTBI primers preceded a second-round multiplex PCR. TCRdb analysed the multiplex PCR reads with MiXCR anew, one entry per CDR3 protein. The table includes approximately 410,000 distinct CDR3 sequences, 15% detected once. Input material: peripheral blood. These receptors came from a woman between 18 and 30 years old with stable Graves' hyperthyroidism.

There are many counts of this clonotype. The V gene is TRBV11-2, the J gene TRBJ1-2, with D perhaps matching TRBD1 (6 bases). Between the trimmed V and J ends, which lost 5 bases and 7 bases, there was a span of 17 bases. This CDR3 has 14 residues. CDR1 is SGHAT, CDR2 FQNNGV, per germline. The CDR3 spells CASSHPTADSGYTF. In DNA, the CDR3 is TGTGCCAGCAGCCATCCGACAGCGGACAGTGGCTACACCTTC.

The J gene is TRBJ1-2, the V gene TRBV3-1; D is perhaps TRBD1 (5 bases). Trimming cost V 1 base and J 6 bases, with 15 bases left between them. Germline V lookup: CDR1 LGHDT, CDR2 YNNKEL (reference sequence). The CDR3 covers 15 residues. The DNA of the CDR3 is TGTGCCAGCAGCCAAGTGTTTGGGGGACCGAATGGCTACACCTTC. Its protein product is CASSQVFGGPNGYTF.

In its sample, this clonotype was seen a few times. This chain uses TRBV5-1 with TRBJ1-1; TRBD1 matches at 8 bases. The length of the CDR3 is 14 residues. The germline gives CDR1 SGHRS, CDR2 YFSETQ. With 2 bases clipped from V and 4 bases from J, the junction kept 4 bases outside the gene matches. The CDR3 protein is CASSFDRGGTEAFF. CDR3 bases: TGCGCCAGCAGCTTTGACAGGGGTGGCACTGAAGCTTTCTTT.

In this sample, this clonotype turned up many times. V is TRBV6-2 or TRBV6-3 and J is TRBJ2-5; D gene ambiguous. This CDR3 spans 13 amino acids. Germline CDR1 reads MNHEY; CDR2 reads SVGEGT. V lost 0 bases and J 5 bases, leaving 7 bases between the germline ends. As DNA, the CDR3 is TGTGCCAGCAGTTACTCGGGCCGGGAGACCCAGTACTTC. It yields the protein CASSYSGRETQYF.

This clonotype was counted many times. This chain links TRBV6-5 with TRBJ2-5, with 9 bases fitting TRBD1. The CDR3 is 15 residues long. Trimming cost V 6 bases and J 5 bases; bases outside gene matches: 10. Per the germline V gene, CDR1 is MNHEY and CDR2 is SVGAGI. In nucleotides, the CDR3 is TGTGCCAGCAGCCCCGGGACAGGGTTGGGGGAGACCCAGTACTTC. It codes for CASSPGTGLGETQYF.

This sequence joins TRBV5-1 and TRBJ2-7; 7 bases map to TRBD1. This CDR3 is 14 amino acids long. Germline CDR1 reads SGHRS; CDR2 reads YFSETQ. J lost 10 bases, V lost 3 bases, and 13 bases had no gene match. The CDR3 bases are TGCGCCAGCAGCTCGACAGGGAATACGGATAGTCAGTACTTC. Translation: CASSSTGNTDSQYF.

The sample holds many counts of this clonotype. The gene calls are TRBV11-1 and TRBJ2-7; 7 bases align to TRBD1. The trim removed 5 bases at V and 0 bases at J, leaving 10 bases unmatched. Germline V gives CDR1 SGHAT, CDR2 FQDESV (reference sequence). CDR3 size: 16 residues. The DNA for the CDR3 is TGTGCCAGCAGCCCCCGAGGGGGCAGGCACTCCTACGAGCAGTACTTC. This encodes CASSPRGGRHSYEQYF.

This clonotype was picked up many times. The CDR3 region is CASSLGHGDRAGYTF. For the CDR3, the DNA is TGTGCCAGCAGCTTAGGTCATGGGGACAGGGCTGGCTACACCTTC. The V and J genes are TRBV7-8 and TRBJ1-2; 9 bases map to TRBD1. With 1 base clipped from V and 7 bases from J, the junction kept 7 bases outside the gene matches. Germline CDR1 and CDR2: SGHVS and FQNEAQ. The CDR3 spans 15 residues.

This clonotype was seen ten or more times. The chain joins TRBV19 to TRBJ1-5, with 8 bases matching TRBD1. The germline gives CDR1 LNHDA, CDR2 SQIVND (reference sequence). CDR3 length: 14 residues. After removal of 5 bases from V and 7 bases from J, the junction contained 7 bases not matched to a gene. CDR3 coding DNA: TGTGCCAGTAGTCCCCGGACAGGGTGGCAGCCCCAGCATTTT. Its protein is CASSPRTGWQPQHF.

This clonotype was found a few times. The chain links TRBV7-2 to TRBJ2-7; tentatively, D is TRBD1 (6 bases). Trimming took 5 bases from V and 2 from J, leaving 16 bases between them. The CDR3 length is 15 residues. Germline V CDR1 and CDR2: SGHTA, FQGNSA. The CDR3 bases are TGTGCCAGCAGCCCGATGGGACACGGAACCTACGAGCAGTACTTC. Encoded protein: CASSPMGHGTYEQYF.

This clonotype was observed a few times. The V and J genes are TRBV7-9 and TRBJ1-1; D is perhaps TRBD1 (6 bases). The CDR3 is 15 amino acids. Germline CDR1 is SEHNR and CDR2 is FQNEAQ (reference sequence). Trimming cost V 2 bases and J 3 bases, with 13 bases left between them. The CDR3 region is CASSLMGAQDTEAFF. CDR3 DNA sequence: TGTGCCAGCAGCTTAATGGGGGCGCAGGACACTGAAGCTTTCTTT.

The V call is TRBV20-1, the J call TRBJ2-7, with 8 bases aligning to TRBD2. Germline values: CDR1 DFQATT, CDR2 SNEGSKA (reference sequence). Trimming took 5 bases from V and 5 from J; bases not matched to a gene: 2. The CDR3 covers 11 residues. CDR3 protein: CSARLAHEQYF. CDR3 in DNA: TGCAGTGCTCGACTAGCGCACGAGCAGTACTTC.

The chain joins TRBV24-1 to TRBJ1-2; TRBD1 aligns across 7 bases. The CDR3 runs 15 residues. Trimming at V came to 3 bases and at J to 5 bases, leaving 8 bases not matched to a gene. Germline lookup yields CDR1 KGHDR and CDR2 SFDVKD. CDR3 region: CATSDEAQGSYGYTF. In DNA form, the CDR3 reads TGTGCCACCAGTGATGAGGCACAGGGGTCGTATGGCTACACCTTC.

The chain uses TRBV14 and TRBJ2-5; 10 bases are shared with TRBD2. This CDR3 is built from 17 residues. V was clipped by 0 bases and J by 4 bases; unmatched bases: 8. From germline, CDR1 is SGHDN and CDR2 FVKESK. The CDR3 DNA follows: TGTGCCAGCAGCCAAGAGCCCTGGGTAGCGGGAGGAGAGACCCAGTACTTC. Translation gives CASSQEPWVAGGETQYF.

About this clonotype itself: One base away lies a much larger clone, so this may be a sequencing read error. The genes are TRBV5-1 and TRBJ1-2; TRBD1 might be the D (5 bases). Trimming took 4 bases from V and 3 from J, leaving 16 bases between them. This CDR3 is built from 15 residues. In germline, CDR1 is SGHRS, CDR2 YFSETQ. The CDR3 reads CASSSDKGSYYGYTF. The CDR3 DNA reads TGCGCCAGCAGCAGTGACAAGGGGAGTTACTATGGCTACACCTTC.

The chain couples TRBV7-9 to TRBJ1-1; no clear D. The V end lost 0 bases, the J end lost 6 bases, and 11 bases lay between the germline ends. The CDR3 length is 14 residues. Looked up from germline, CDR1 is SEHNR and CDR2 is FQNEAQ (reference sequence). CDR3 sequence: CASSLAPGFAEAFF. In nucleotides, the CDR3 is TGTGCCAGCAGCTTAGCCCCAGGTTTCGCTGAAGCTTTCTTT.

This clonotype was counted a few times. The chain links TRBV4-2 to TRBJ1-2, with a weak D call TRBD1 (5 bases). The CDR3 runs 15 residues. Germline V gene lookup returns CDR1 LGHNA and CDR2 YNFKEQ. V was trimmed by 1 base and J by 4 bases, leaving 13 bases between them. The DNA for the CDR3 is TGTGCCAGCAGCCAAGGGGGGGACGGGACCTATGGCTACACCTTC. Protein product: CASSQGGDGTYGYTF.